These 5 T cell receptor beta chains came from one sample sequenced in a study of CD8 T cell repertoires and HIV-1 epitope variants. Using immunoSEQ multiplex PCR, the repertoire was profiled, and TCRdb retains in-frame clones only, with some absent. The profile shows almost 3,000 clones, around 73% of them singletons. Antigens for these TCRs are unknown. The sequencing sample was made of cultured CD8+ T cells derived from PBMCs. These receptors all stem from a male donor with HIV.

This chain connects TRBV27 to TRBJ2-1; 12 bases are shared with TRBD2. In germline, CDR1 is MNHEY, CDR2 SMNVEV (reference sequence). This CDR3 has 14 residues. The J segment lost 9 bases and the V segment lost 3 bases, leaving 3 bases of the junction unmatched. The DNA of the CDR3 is TGTGCCAGCAGTTTGCTAGCGGGGGGGAGTGAGCAGTTCTTC. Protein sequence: CASSLLAGGSEQFF.

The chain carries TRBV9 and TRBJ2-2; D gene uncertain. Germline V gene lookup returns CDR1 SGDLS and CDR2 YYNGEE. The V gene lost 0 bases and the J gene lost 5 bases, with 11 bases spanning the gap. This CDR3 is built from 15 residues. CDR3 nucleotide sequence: TGTGCCAGCAGCGTAGGAGGCGACGGGACCGGGGAGCTGTTTTTT. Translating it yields CASSVGGDGTGELFF.

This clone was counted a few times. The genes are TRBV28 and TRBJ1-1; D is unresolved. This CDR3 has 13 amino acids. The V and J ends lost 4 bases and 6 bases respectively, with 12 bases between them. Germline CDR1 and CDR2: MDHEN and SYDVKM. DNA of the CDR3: TGTGCCAGCAGTTCGGGCTCAAGCCCTGAAGCTTTCTTT. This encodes CASSSGSSPEAFF.

As DNA, the CDR3 is TGTGCCAGCAGCCCTCAGACTAGCGGGAGCTACAATGAGCAGTTCTTC. Translated: CASSPQTSGSYNEQFF. The chain employs TRBV7-9 and TRBJ2-1, with TRBD2 matching 12 bases. V shed 5 bases and J 3 bases; nucleotides not matched to a gene: 5. Germline values: CDR1 SEHNR, CDR2 FQNEAQ (reference sequence). The length of the CDR3 is 16 residues.

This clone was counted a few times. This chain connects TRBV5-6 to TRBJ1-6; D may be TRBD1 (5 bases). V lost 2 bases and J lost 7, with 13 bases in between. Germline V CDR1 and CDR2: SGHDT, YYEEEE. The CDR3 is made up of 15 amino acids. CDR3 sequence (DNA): TGTGCCAGCAGCTTCCTCCAGGGCGTGAATTCACCCCTCCACTTT. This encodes CASSFLQGVNSPLHF.